The TCR beta chain described here comes from a study of blood T cell repertoires in COVID-19. Background on the study: COVID-19 samples from acute and convalescent phases originated in the United States, Italy and Spain. T cells, B-cell-depleted T cells, or PBMCs provided the cDNA or gDNA that served as material.

This clone was recorded only once. In the source study's methods: Amplified reference gene primers provided the basis for estimating nucleated cell counts. This table comes from immunoSEQ multiplex PCR, and its TCRdb copy is limited to in-frame clones, with some not included. V, J and clone size are those of that table, while D and trimming were read from the DNA. The sample lists about 360,000 clones, 65% to 90% seen once, with roughly 7.1% in the top ten. While infection was still active, Seattle patients were enrolled and then followed longitudinally. Germline V CDR1 and CDR2: SEHNR, FQNEAQ (reference sequence). This CDR3 is built from 13 residues. Deletions cut 5 bases from V and 4 bases from J, with 11 bases between.

The sequence derives from a woman aged 55-70 years with COVID-19, enrolled during active disease. The rearrangement joins TRBV7-9 to TRBJ1-1, with D hard to call. Source material: peripheral blood. The CDR3 DNA sequence: TGTGCCAGCAGCCCTGTAGGGAGCACTGAAGCTTTCTTT. Its protein is CASSPVGSTEAFF.